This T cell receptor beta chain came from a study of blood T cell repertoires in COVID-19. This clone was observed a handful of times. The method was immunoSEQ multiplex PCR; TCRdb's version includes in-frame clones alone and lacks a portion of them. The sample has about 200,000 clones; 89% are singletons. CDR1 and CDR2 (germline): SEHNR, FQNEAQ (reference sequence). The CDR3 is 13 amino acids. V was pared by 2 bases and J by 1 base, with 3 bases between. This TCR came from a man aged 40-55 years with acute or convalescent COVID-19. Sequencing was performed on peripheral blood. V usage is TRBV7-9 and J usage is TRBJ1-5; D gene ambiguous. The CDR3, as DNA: TGTGCCAGCAGCTTAATAAGCAATCAGCCCCAGCATTTT. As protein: CASSLISNQPQHF.